This TCR beta chain was sequenced for a study of response to subunit inactivated influenza vaccine. TCRdb re-called the RT-PCR reads with MiXCR, one entry per CDR3 protein. The table has about 700,000 distinct CDR3 sequences, about 15% seen once. Study outcomes and limitations: Every seasonal influenza vaccination brings in few new T cells, the authors suggested.

Germline loops: CDR1 SGHDT, CDR2 YYEEEE. Trimming took off 0 bases at V and 2 bases at J, with 15 bases between the two ends. The CDR3 consists of 17 residues. This clonotype has a count of ten or more. Its cognate antigen is unknown. This sequence originates from a man aged 45-65 years who received an inactivated influenza vaccine. Sample: PBMCs from blood, taken 14 to 15 days before vaccination. The chain joins TRBV5-6 to TRBJ2-1; a weak D match, TRBD2 (6 bases). Written as DNA, the CDR3 is TGTGCCAGCAGCTTGGTGCTCGTAGCGGCTACCTACAATGAGCAGTTCTTC. This gives the protein CASSLVLVAATYNEQFF.